The next 5 T cell receptor beta chains were all read from a single sample in a study of cytomegalovirus exposure and HLA in healthy donors. In the PCR, 60 Vbeta and 13 Jbeta primers were used. Assay: immunoSEQ multiplex PCR; the TCRdb copy retains only in-frame clones and omits some. The repertoire holds more than 130,000 clones, with roughly 80% as singletons. The sequencing sample was made of PBMCs. All receptors derive from a man aged 40-49 years in good health and CMV-seropositive.

This clone was picked up one time. One junction end does not reproduce the germline sequence, and a read error may be involved. Different DNA sequences within this sample yield the same CDR3. The chain recombines TRBV19 with TRBJ1-6; D possibly corresponds to TRBD1 (5 bases). The germline V gene encodes CDR1 LNHDA and CDR2 SQIVND (reference sequence). This CDR3 is 15 amino acids long. The chain's CDR3 is CASSILDIHNSPLHF. The CDR3 nucleotides are TGCGCCAGTAGTATATTGGACATCCATAATTCACCCCTCCACTTT.

CDR3 residues: CASSSATGRTEAFF. DNA for the CDR3: TGCGCCAGCAGCTCGGCGACAGGGAGGACTGAAGCTTTCTTT. The chain recombines TRBV5-1 with TRBJ1-1; 7 bases agree with TRBD1. The germline CDR1 and CDR2 sequences are SGHRS and YFSETQ. V lost 3 bases, J lost 5 bases, and 7 bases stayed unmatched. The CDR3 consists of 14 residues. The full variable domain, in which reference TRBV5-1 and TRBJ1-1 provide the parts outside the CDR3, is KAGVTQTPRYLIKTRGQQVTLSCSPISGHRSVSWYQQTPGQGLQFLFEYFSETQRNKGNFPGRFSGRQFSNSRSEMNVSTLELGDSALYLCASSSATGRTEAFFGQGTRLTVV.

The V and J genes are TRBV9 and TRBJ2-6; TRBD1 matches at 8 bases. After removal of 4 bases from V and 2 bases from J, the junction contained 8 bases not matched to a gene. Germline lookup yields CDR1 SGDLS and CDR2 YYNGEE. The length of the CDR3 is 17 residues. The chain's CDR3 is CASSPRTGLAGANVLTF. The CDR3 bases are TGTGCCAGCAGCCCCAGGACAGGGCTAGCTGGGGCCAACGTCCTGACTTTC. Combining the CDR3 with reference TRBV9 and TRBJ2-6 gives the whole variable domain DSGVTQTPKHLITATGQRVTLRCSPRSGDLSVYWYQQSLDQGLQFLIQYYNGEERAKGNILERFSAQQFPDLHSELNLSSLELGDSALYFCASSPRTGLAGANVLTFGAGSRLTVL.

The chain carries TRBV5-4 and TRBJ1-3; D possibly corresponds to TRBD1 (6 bases). The CDR3 runs to 14 residues. CDR1 is SGHNT, CDR2 YYREEE, per germline (reference sequence). Trimming left V 0 bases short and J 2 bases short, with 6 bases between. CDR3 nucleotide sequence: TGTGCCAGCAGCTTGGACAGGGCTGGAAACACCATATATTTT. Translated: CASSLDRAGNTIYF. The whole variable domain, filled in from reference TRBV5-4 and TRBJ1-3, reads ETGVTQSPTHLIKTRGQQVTLRCSSQSGHNTVSWYQQALGQGPQFIFQYYREEENGRGNFPPRFSGLQFPNYSSELNVNALELDDSALYLCASSLDRAGNTIYFGEGSWLTVV.

The CDR3 DNA is TGTGCCAGCATCAGGGGACAGTCTAGCAATCAGCCCCAGCATTTT. Its translation is CASIRGQSSNQPQHF. The chain recombines TRBV6-1 with TRBJ1-5, with TRBD1 matching over 7 bases. Germline CDR1 MNHNS, CDR2 SASEGT. V trimming: 7 bases; J trimming: 0 bases; junction bases outside the gene matches: 6. CDR3 length: 15 amino acids.